This TCR beta chain was captured by sequencing in a study of blood T cell repertoires in COVID-19 (TCRdb year 2020). Some background on the complete study: Samples covering the acute and convalescent phases of COVID-19 were provided by collaborators in the United States, Italy and Spain. The prospective study material was composed of cDNA or gDNA derived from T cells, B-cell-depleted T cells, or PBMCs. The dataset comprised deeply sampled blood TCRbeta repertoires from subjects exposed to, actively infected with, or recovered from COVID-19. The repertoires were released in a freely available public database meant as a resource for research on the immune response to SARS-CoV-2. Samples came from the ongoing ImmuneRACE study (first 160 participants) plus 1,254 subjects from 6 global collaborators. Sample metadata almost always included a de-identified subject ID, COVID-19 status, age in years and sex. Where available, HLA class I and class II types were taken from metadata supplied by the sample provider and were not determined by assay-based typing.

Trimming costs V 0 bases and J 7 bases, and their ends lie 16 bases apart. The germline V gene supplies CDR1 SGHRS and CDR2 YFSETQ. The CDR3, cysteine through phenylalanine, is 16 amino acids long. The read is trimmed to its CDR3 DNA, 48 bases read in frame from base 1. In the prospective study, participants were about 18 to 95 years old, resided in about two dozen geographic areas of the United States, and were enrolled through a virtual design. In the prospective study, participants were assigned to cohorts based on the clinical history participants reported in a screening survey and a study questionnaire. Recovered participants in ImmuneRACE Cohort 3 were defined by two consecutive negative NP/OP PCR tests, clearance by a healthcare professional, or resolution of symptoms. In the prospective study, mobile phlebotomists collected whole blood, serum and a nasopharyngeal or oropharyngeal swab from each participant. Participants in the prospective study had the option to provide additional blood draws and questionnaires over a roughly two-month period. Prospective study blood samples were shipped either frozen or at room temperature before DNA extraction.

The paper's findings and limits, for the study overall: The quantity of clinical and demographic metadata differed by source and by participant and was supplied without curation.

TCRbeta CDR3 regions were amplified from genomic DNA by means of the immunoSEQ Assay, a bias-controlled multiplex PCR. The published analysis was carried out like this. Nucleated cell counts per sample were estimated from amplification of reference gene primers within the assay. To quantify the absolute abundance of each unique TCRbeta CDR3 rearrangement, sequence reads were collapsed and filtered. For each sample, productive Simpson clonality was calculated by taking the square root of Simpson's diversity index across productive rearrangements. Imported from immuneACCESS, the table was reduced by TCRdb to in-frame sequences with V and J called. These copies leave out some clones; in studies compared against another copy, an unresolved V gene accounts for under half, and the cause of the remainder is not known. V and J calls and clone size are copied from that table; D and trimming were computed from the DNA. A total of roughly 500,000 clones appear in this sample, 70% to 90% of them only once. Clones ranked in the top ten supply roughly 1.9% of the sample.

This clone has just one count. Its antigen remains undetermined. Qualities for individual bases were not recorded, and no much larger clone is one base off. The sequence joins TRBV5-1 to TRBJ1-4, with no reliable assignment of the D segment. Sequenced material: PBMCs or T cells enriched from blood (not recorded which). The receptor's source is a woman aged 40 to 50 who had recovered from COVID-19. This receptor has the CDR3 CASSLALDRRIEKLFF. The DNA reads TGCGCCAGCAGCTTGGCCCTTGATAGGAGGATTGAAAAACTGTTTTTT.